The clone carrying this TCR beta chain was detected ten times or more. What it binds is unknown. CDR3 length: 17 amino acids. Germline assignment: CDR1 SNHLY and CDR2 FYNNEI. Germline trimming cut 4 bases from V and 3 bases from J; bases unmatched to any gene: 13. This sample is part of a study of regulatory T cells in long-lasting Graves disease. Arm-PCR with iRepertoire HTBI primers amplified the CDR3 regions for these TCR beta libraries. From the multiplex PCR reads, TCRdb called clonotypes with MiXCR, one entry per CDR3 protein. The sample yields around 400,000 distinct CDR3 sequences, 15% seen once. The study, taken as a whole, reports: Few sampled subjects may have lowered accuracy.

Time point denoted: newly diagnosed GD, antithyroid drugs for less than 3 months. Making the TCR library involved RNA that had been extracted from PBMCs. Another study also made use of these data, one on T cells in Graves' hyperthyroidism and ophthalmopathy. Per that study: The primer set for the first-round RT-PCR of the TCR CDR3 was HTBI. From stable hyperthyroidism, ophthalmopathy was set apart by a 13 V-J model. Prediction of ophthalmopathy progression came a median around 6.1 months pre-onset.

The starting material was peripheral blood mononuclear cells (PBMCs), obtained at new diagnosis, from a patient treated with antithyroid drugs. The chain combines TRBV2 with TRBJ2-3, with TRBD2 matching over 7 bases. The sequence was obtained from a middle-aged woman with Graves disease. CDR3 nucleotide sequence: TGTGCCAGCAGTGGGGGTCCTAGCGGAGGTGGGACAGATACGCAGTATTTT. Translating it yields CASSGGPSGGGTDTQYF.